These 18 T cell receptor beta chains came from one sample sequenced in a study of cytomegalovirus exposure and HLA in healthy donors. It was with 60 Vbeta and 13 Jbeta primers that the PCR ran. The protocol was immunoSEQ multiplex PCR, while the TCRdb copy is restricted to in-frame clones and leaves out a portion. Among 200,000 to 250,000 clones, more than 75% were seen once, and the ten largest hold around 1.4%. Sample: PBMCs. The receptors originated from a human donor in good health.

This chain uses TRBV5-8 with TRBJ2-1; 7 bases are shared with TRBD2. Germline V gene data show CDR1 as SGHTS and CDR2 as YDEGEE. The V segment lost 0 bases and the J segment 15 bases; nucleotides outside the gene matches: 3. The CDR3 spans 11 residues. The CDR3 reads CASSLGAGRFF. The CDR3 region has the DNA TGTGCCAGCAGCTTGGGAGCGGGGCGGTTCTTC. Full variable domain (remainder filled in from reference TRBV5-8 and TRBJ2-1): EAGVTQSPTHLIKTRGQQATLRCSPISGHTSVYWYQQALGLGLQFLLWYDEGEERNRGNFPPRFSGRQFPNYSSELNVNALELEDSALYLCASSLGAGRFFGPGTRLTVL.

The chain employs TRBV19 and TRBJ2-7, with no clear D. The CDR3 totals 16 residues. Germline CDR1 LNHDA, CDR2 SQIVND (reference sequence). V shed 4 bases and J shed 0 bases, with 16 bases lying between them. This CDR3 reads CASSRVFHPGSYEQYF. CDR3 nucleotide sequence: TGTGCCAGTAGTAGGGTTTTTCACCCGGGCTCCTACGAGCAGTACTTC.

V usage is TRBV5-1 and J usage is TRBJ2-5, with TRBD2 matching 9 bases. The J call may be wrong; the DNA end is better matched by TRBJ2-7. The CDR3 extends over 17 amino acids. Looked up from germline, CDR1 is SGHRS and CDR2 is YFSETQ. In DNA, the CDR3 is TGCGCCAGCAGACAAACTCTAGCGGGGATCCCAAGCTACGAGCAGTACTTC. Translating it yields CASRQTLAGIPSYEQYF.

This clone was seen once. The chain has TRBV4-3 and TRBJ1-2, with a weak D call TRBD1 (6 bases). Germline values: CDR1 LGHNA, CDR2 YSLEER. The CDR3 is 15 residues long. V lost 4 bases and J lost 0, with 12 bases in between. The DNA of the CDR3 is TGCGCCAGCAGCCTTAAACAGGGAGCTAACTATGGCTACACCTTC. Amino acid sequence: CASSLKQGANYGYTF.

The V and J genes are TRBV29-1 and TRBJ2-7; the match to TRBD2 covers 8 bases. Germline V lookup: CDR1 SQVTM, CDR2 ANQGSEA. V trimming: 6 bases; J trimming: 7 bases; junction bases outside the gene matches: 5. CDR3 size: 11 residues. The chain's CDR3 is CSVTSATEQYF. CDR3 in DNA: TGCAGCGTGACTAGCGCGACGGAGCAGTACTTC.

This clone has only one observation. The V call is TRBV6-6, the J call TRBJ2-3; TRBD2 agrees at 10 bases. The length of the CDR3 is 14 residues. From germline, CDR1 is MNHNY and CDR2 SVGAGI (reference sequence). With V trimmed by 4 bases and J by 5 bases, 3 bases remained unmatched. Here the CDR3 reads CASSSSGRLDTQYF. The DNA for the CDR3 is TGTGCCAGCAGTTCTAGCGGGAGACTAGATACGCAGTATTTT.

This sequence joins TRBV6-5 and TRBJ1-1; D may be TRBD1 (6 bases). Trimming cost V 4 bases and J 1 base, with 10 bases left between them. This CDR3 has 14 residues. Germline V gives CDR1 MNHEY, CDR2 SVGAGI. The CDR3 here is CASSWTVRNTEAFF. CDR3 nucleotides: TGTGCCAGCAGTTGGACAGTGAGGAACACTGAAGCTTTCTTT.

The chain combines TRBV28 with TRBJ2-3; 9 bases align to TRBD2. V lost 6 bases and J lost 3; bases outside the gene matches: 7. The CDR3 extends over 15 amino acids. Germline CDR1 MDHEN, CDR2 SYDVKM. The DNA for the CDR3 is TGTGCCAGCAGCTCAGCCCTAGCGGGAACAGATACGCAGTATTTT. Protein: CASSSALAGTDTQYF.

CDR3 nucleotides: TGTGCCAGCAGCCTAGACAGGGCTGGGGCCAACGTCCTGACTTTC. Its translation: CASSLDRAGANVLTF. The rearrangement uses TRBV28 and TRBJ2-6; 7 bases match TRBD1. CDR1 and CDR2 (germline): MDHEN, SYDVKM. This CDR3 region has 15 residues. V gave up 6 bases and J gave up 2 bases; unmatched junction bases: 4.

The chain couples TRBV15 to TRBJ2-7; 8 bases line up with TRBD1. V shed 5 bases, J shed 3 bases, and the junction held 6 bases outside the gene matches. The CDR3 contains 14 residues. Germline CDR1 reads LNHNV; CDR2 reads YYDKDF (reference sequence). DNA of the CDR3: TGTGCCACCAGCGGGGACAGGCGAGACTACGAGCAGTACTTC. It yields the protein CATSGDRRDYEQYF.

J is TRBJ2-3 and V is TRBV9; 14 nucleotides match TRBD2. The CDR3 spans 18 residues. The ends lost 0 bases at V and 8 bases at J; junction bases unmatched: 11. CDR1 and CDR2 (germline): SGDLS, YYNGEE. CDR3 amino acids: CASSVGTSGRIGLGTQYF. In DNA form, the CDR3 reads TGTGCCAGCAGCGTAGGGACTAGCGGGAGGATTGGTCTCGGTACGCAGTATTTT. Based on the CDR3 plus reference TRBV9 and TRBJ2-3, the full variable domain is DSGVTQTPKHLITATGQRVTLRCSPRSGDLSVYWYQQSLDQGLQFLIQYYNGEERAKGNILERFSAQQFPDLHSELNLSSLELGDSALYFCASSVGTSGRIGLGTQYFGPGTRLTVL.

J is TRBJ2-7 and V is TRBV10-3, with 14 nucleotides matching TRBD2. Germline assignment: CDR1 ENHRY and CDR2 SYGVKD. CDR3 length: 15 residues. The ends lost 6 bases at V and 6 bases at J; junction bases unmatched: 7. The DNA of the CDR3 is TGTGCCATCAGAGGGACTAGCGGGAGTACCGGCGAGCAGTACTTC. Its translation: CAIRGTSGSTGEQYF.

The V gene is TRBV27, the J gene TRBJ2-5, with a tentative D call TRBD1 (5 bases). This CDR3 is built from 15 residues. Trimming took 0 bases from V and 2 from J, leaving 10 bases between them. The germline V gene has CDR1 MNHEY and CDR2 SMNVEV (reference sequence). CDR3 sequence: CASSLSGPLQETQYF. Here the CDR3 DNA reads TGTGCCAGCAGTTTATCGGGGCCGTTACAAGAGACCCAGTACTTC.

Note on this clone: This sample also contains other DNA sequences that code for the same CDR3. The genes are TRBV6-4 and TRBJ2-3, with 8 bases identical to TRBD2. The CDR3 length is 15 residues. With V trimmed by 5 bases and J by 3 bases, 7 bases remained unmatched. Per the germline V gene, CDR1 is MRHNA and CDR2 is SNTAGT. CDR3 nucleotide sequence: TGTGCCAGCAGTAGAGCGGGAGTGGAAACAGATACGCAGTATTTT. As protein: CASSRAGVETDTQYF.

This clone was seen once. The chain uses TRBV29-1 and TRBJ2-1; 12 bases map to TRBD1. Germline CDR1 reads SQVTM; CDR2 reads ANQGSEA. The CDR3 sequence is 15 residues long. The trim removed 5 bases at V and 8 bases at J, leaving 10 bases unmatched. The CDR3 is CSVLGGQGAIDEQFF. The CDR3 nucleotides are TGCAGCGTTTTAGGGGGACAGGGGGCAATCGATGAGCAGTTCTTC.

J is TRBJ1-3 and V is TRBV4-2, with D maybe TRBD1 (5 bases). CDR3 size: 15 residues. V was cut by 3 bases and J by 0 bases, with 9 bases left in between. Germline V gene data show CDR1 as LGHNA and CDR2 as YNFKEQ. DNA of the CDR3: TGTGCCAGCAGCCAGCCAGGGAACTCTGGAAACACCATATATTTT. Its translation is CASSQPGNSGNTIYF.

This clone was picked up a small number of times. The V call is TRBV4-1, the J call TRBJ1-1, with D hard to call. Germline CDR1 reads MGHRA; CDR2 reads YSYEKL. The CDR3 runs to 15 residues. V was trimmed by 0 bases and J by 1 base, leaving 9 bases between them. The chain's CDR3 is CASSQDSRGNTEAFF. DNA of the CDR3: TGCGCCAGCAGCCAAGATTCGAGAGGGAACACTGAAGCTTTCTTT.

This clone was recorded at least ten times. The rearrangement uses TRBV4-1 and TRBJ2-7; 9 nucleotides line up with TRBD1. Germline V gene data show CDR1 as MGHRA and CDR2 as YSYEKL. Trimming removed 4 bases from V and 0 bases from J; junction bases left unmatched: 7. The CDR3 loop spans 16 amino acids. Written as DNA, the CDR3 is TGCGCCAGCAGCCCTTCCGGGACAGGGAGCTCCTACGAGCAGTACTTC. It encodes CASSPSGTGSSYEQYF.